The source of this T cell receptor beta chain is a study of cytomegalovirus exposure and HLA in healthy donors. Study conclusions and caveats: One cluster of highly shared sequence variants probably arose as a sequencing artifact. Excluded were some V segments that proved indistinguishable, including TRBV6-2 and TRBV6-3. Reportedly, TCR beta sequences accurately predicted HLA-A and HLA-B alleles in most subjects.

Unmatched junction bases numbered 9, after V lost 0 bases and J lost 7 bases. Per the germline V gene, CDR1 is MGHRA and CDR2 is YSYEKL. The CDR3 extends over 16 amino acids. As for this clone: Its antigen is unknown.

This PCR relied on a set of 60 Vbeta primers and 13 Jbeta primers. This table comes from immunoSEQ multiplex PCR, and its TCRdb copy is limited to in-frame clones, with some not included. The sample has 130,000 or so clones, about three quarters seen once. The receptor was derived from a middle-aged man in good health and CMV-seropositive. This chain links TRBV4-1 with TRBJ1-5, with TRBD1 matching 7 bases. Sequencing input: PBMCs. CDR3 residues: CASSQDTGQAWQPQHF. CDR3 DNA: TGCGCCAGCAGCCAAGACACAGGACAGGCCTGGCAGCCCCAGCATTTT.